This TCR beta chain is drawn from a study of graft-versus-host responses after intestinal transplantation (dated by TCRdb to the early 2020s). Broadly, across the study: The transplants that recipients received were multivisceral, liver-intestinal, or isolated intestinal. Bulk TCR-beta CDR3 sequencing was used to track graft-versus-host and host-versus-graft alloreactive T cell clones in the graft, circulation and bone marrow after intestinal transplantation. All recipients received anti-thymocyte globulin induction followed by maintenance tacrolimus and steroids for 3 to 4 years. Alloreactive clones were identified by sequencing pre-transplant mixed lymphocyte reaction products and comparing them with unstimulated pre-transplant donor and recipient T cells. Rather than being sequenced by the commercial service, samples from a few later patients were sequenced in-house on an Illumina MiSeq and processed with MiXCR. The cohort enrolled about two dozen intestinal transplant recipients including one retransplant, and a few patients lacking pretransplant specimens were excluded. Donor T cell macrochimerism was defined as a peak of at least 4% donor T cells among recipient peripheral blood mononuclear cells. Study-wide conclusions, independent of this receptor: In patients with donor T cell macrochimerism, the allografts had high GvH to HvG T cell clonal ratios. Early after transplant, peak levels of circulating GvH clones were found to be associated with declines in HvG clones. GvH clones turned up in recipient bone marrow, with some appearing earlier in ileal mucosa or blood, a pattern consistent with an intestinal mucosal origin. The conclusions were limited by the relatively low number and heterogeneity of the intestinal transplant patients.

Interpreted using the paper, the time point label stands for: cells obtained before transplantation from donor or recipient. CD3+CD4+ and CD3+CD8+ populations were FACS-sorted from unstimulated pre-transplant donor and recipient cells taken from spleen or lymph nodes. Library construction relied on the immunoSEQ multiplex PCR assay. For most patients, genomic DNA was isolated using the Qiagen DNeasy Blood and Tissue Kit and was shipped frozen to Adaptive Biotechnologies for TCR sequencing. For most patients, genomic DNA was subjected to high-throughput TCR-beta CDR3 sequencing by Adaptive Biotechnologies. Per the authors' processing: Adaptive's ImmunoSEQ software supplied the TCR sequencing data for 18 patients, while MiXCR and VDJtools were used to process three other patients. To correct CD4 versus CD8 sorting errors, any sequence found in both subsets at a frequency ratio below 5:1 was removed. CDR3 nucleotide sequences shared by donor and recipient were removed because the origin of these sequences could not be assigned. To be classed as alloreactive, a clone needed at least 2-fold expansion over unstimulated cells and a minimum CFSE-low frequency of 0.002% (template counts) or 0.001% (read counts). Clones were considered mappable if detected in sequenced pre-transplant spleen, lymph node, or MLR CFSE-low populations of the donor or recipient. Cumulative frequency of alloreactive clones was calculated as a percentage of all sequences weighted by copy number. Not all clones reach the TCRdb copy of this immuneACCESS table, which keeps in-frame sequences only. Checked studies attribute under half of the gap to unresolved V genes and leave the rest unexplained. V and J calls and clone size are those listed in that table; D and trimming were worked out from the DNA. The sample records 85,000 to 100,000 clones, 85% to 95% of which are singletons. 1.5% to 2.5% of the sample is held by the ten biggest clonotypes.

The CDR3 starts with the cysteine, ends with the phenylalanine, and has 20 residues. Here the CDR3 DNA is all that survives: 60 bases in frame from base 1. This clone was counted once. Its antigen is currently not known. Qualities for individual bases were not recorded, and no much larger clone is one base off. The source was unstimulated CD8+ T cells sorted from spleen or lymph node cells, collected before intestinal transplant. The sequence was collected from a human donor who received an intestinal transplant. Recombination linked TRBV21-1 to TRBJ1-1; the DNA was not compared with TRBD1, the D call given in the table. TRBV21-1 is an annotated pseudogene. The CDR3 reads CASSKEIQQGASRIGTEAFF. The nucleotide sequence reads TGTGCCAGCAGCAAAGAGATCCAACAGGGGGCGTCTAGGATCGGCACTGAAGCTTTCTTT.